This TCR beta chain was found in a study of control samples from healthy donors and cancer patients. The CDR3 length is 12 residues. V was clipped by 6 bases and J by 6 bases; unmatched bases: 1. Germline CDR1 and CDR2: SNHLY and FYNNEI. The assay was immunoSEQ multiplex PCR, and TCRdb's table has in-frame clones only and misses some. The sample records roughly 40,000 clones, approximately 87% being singletons. The clonotype comes from a man aged 60-69 years in good health. This chain uses TRBV2 with TRBJ2-7; 11 nucleotides line up with TRBD2. Sequencing was carried out using blood. This CDR3 reads CASRGLAGEQYF. In DNA form, the CDR3 reads TGTGCCAGCAGAGGACTAGCGGGCGAGCAGTACTTC.